The sequence of this T cell receptor (beta chain) was determined in a study of tumor and adjacent non-tumor tissue in lung cancer listed by TCRdb under 2018. About the full investigation: Patients with adenocarcinoma (approximately twelve), squamous cell carcinoma (2) and small cell lung cancer (1) were included in the cohort. Using bulk TCRbeta repertoires from 15 lung cancer patients, the study set lung tumor tissue side by side with matched distant non-tumor lung tissue. The roughly 15 patients were aged roughly 30 to 85 years, included 10 men and 5 women, and had TNM stage I to III disease. For each patient, one tumor sample and one normal lung sample were taken, giving under 35 paired specimens that underwent TCRbeta CDR3 sequencing. In total, sequencing yielded approximately 130,000,000 productive TCRbeta reads, which works out to an average of about 4.2 million reads per sample.

Here is what the overall study found, with its caveats: TCR diversity (inverse Simpson) was significantly higher in tumor than in normal lung tissue (roughly 430 vs 170, P = 0.0075, Mann-Whitney U test). In normal lung, the top 100 clones accounted for a significantly larger cumulative share of the repertoire than in tumor tissue. Because peripheral blood was not sequenced, the blood TCRbeta repertoires of the lung cancer patients in the study went unexamined. The sequencing platform is not named in the methods, and unique molecular identifiers are not mentioned. With only roughly 14 patients in the cohort, the authors noted that larger samples and more detailed clinical data are needed. Younger patients had significantly higher TCR diversity, and higher tumor TCR diversity was associated with shorter overall and disease-free survival.

Remarks on this clonotype: What this receptor recognizes is not known. The junction does not match germline at one end; this may be a read error.

The germline V gene encodes CDR1 SGHAT and CDR2 FQNNGV. The CDR3 covers 14 residues, taking in both the cysteine and the phenylalanine. The DNA shown is the 42-base CDR3, in frame from base 1. The library was produced with multiplex PCR. The sequencer listed for this sample is Illumina HiSeq 2500. TCRbeta libraries were constructed through three rounds of nested PCR with primers (Table S4) according to protocols modified from ARM-PCR. PCR products of 200-500 bp were gel-excised and purified with the QIAquick gel extraction kit before sequencing. On the study's bioinformatics: Trimmomatic was used to clean the reads, FLASH merged the cleaned reads into complete CDR3 sequences, and MiTCR assigned the sequences to V(D)J germline segments. Clonal diversity was computed as the inverse Simpson's index with VDJtools. In-frame sequences without a premature stop codon were defined as productive reads. TCRdb redid the processing of the public reads, applying fastp at Q25 and MiXCR, and retained in-frame beta chains. Rows with one shared CDR3 protein collapse into an entry with the most common genes and DNA. TCRdb, rather than the study authors, made the V and J calls. This sample comprises some 100,000 distinct CDR3 sequences, roughly three fifths of them detected only once. Roughly 19% of the sample rests with the top ten.

RNA was isolated from bulk, unsorted tissue, and RNA quality was assessed with a NanoDrop ND-1000 and an Agilent 2100. For the normal lung samples, distant non-tumor tissue was collected more than 3 cm away from the tumor edge. Donors were newly diagnosed lung cancer patients admitted for thoracic surgery in China between August and November 2014, without prior chemotherapy. Patients who had received previous radiotherapy or chemotherapy, or who had another concurrent cancer, were excluded from the study. Surgical tissue pieces of roughly 1-2.1 cm3 were preserved in RNAlater solution and stored at -80 °C until use.

This clonotype originated in a man in his sixties with non-small cell lung cancer. Material: distant non-tumor lung tissue. This receptor chain uses TRBV11-2 and TRBJ2-1; TRBD1 might be the D gene, on 5 matching bases. The nucleotide sequence reads as follows: TGTGAAAGCAGCTTAGATCATGGGGCGTTTGAGCAATTCTTC. Its translation reads: CESSLDHGAFEQFF.